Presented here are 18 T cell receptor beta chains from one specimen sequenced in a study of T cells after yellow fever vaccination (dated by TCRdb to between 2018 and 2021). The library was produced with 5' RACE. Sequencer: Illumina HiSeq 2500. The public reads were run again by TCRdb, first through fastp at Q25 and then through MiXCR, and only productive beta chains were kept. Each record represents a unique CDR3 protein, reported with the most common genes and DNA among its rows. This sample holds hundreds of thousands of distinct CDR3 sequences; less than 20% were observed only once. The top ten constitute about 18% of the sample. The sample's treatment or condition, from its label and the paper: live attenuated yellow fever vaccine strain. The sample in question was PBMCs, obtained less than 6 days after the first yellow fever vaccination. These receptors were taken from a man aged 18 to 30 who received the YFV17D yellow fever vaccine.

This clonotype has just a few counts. The CDR3 DNA sequence: TGTGCCATCAGTGAGGGCCGATACAATGAGCAGTTCTTC. Its protein product is CAISEGRYNEQFF. The rearrangement links TRBV10-3 to TRBJ2-1, with unresolved D. The CDR3 totals 13 residues. Trimming took 2 bases from V and 4 from J, leaving 6 bases between them. Germline assignment: CDR1 ENHRY and CDR2 SYGVKD.

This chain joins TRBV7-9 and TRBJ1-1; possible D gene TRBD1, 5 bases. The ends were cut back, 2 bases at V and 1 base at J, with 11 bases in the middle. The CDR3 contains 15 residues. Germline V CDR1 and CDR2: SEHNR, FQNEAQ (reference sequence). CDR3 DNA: TGTGCCAGCAGCTTATCTGGGGGAGAGAACACTGAAGCTTTCTTT. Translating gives CASSLSGGENTEAFF.

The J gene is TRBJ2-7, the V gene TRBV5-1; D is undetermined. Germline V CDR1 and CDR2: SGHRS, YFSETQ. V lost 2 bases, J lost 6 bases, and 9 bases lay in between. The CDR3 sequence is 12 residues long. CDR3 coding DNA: TGCGCCAGCAGCTTTGGTCGCCCCGAGCAGTACGTC. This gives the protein CASSFGRPEQYV.

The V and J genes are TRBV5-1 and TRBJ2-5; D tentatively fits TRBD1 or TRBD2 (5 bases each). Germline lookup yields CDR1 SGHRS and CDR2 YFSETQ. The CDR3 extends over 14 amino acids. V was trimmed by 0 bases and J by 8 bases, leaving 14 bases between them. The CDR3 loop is CASSLVGTAGTQYF. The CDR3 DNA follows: TGCGCCAGCAGCTTGGTAGGGACGGCAGGAACCCAGTACTTC.

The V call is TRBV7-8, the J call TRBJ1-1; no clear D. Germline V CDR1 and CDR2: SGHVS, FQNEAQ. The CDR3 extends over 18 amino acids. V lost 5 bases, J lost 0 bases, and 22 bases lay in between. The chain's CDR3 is CASSKTGVDPFMNTEAFF. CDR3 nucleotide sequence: TGTGCCAGCAGCAAGACTGGCGTGGATCCCTTCATGAACACTGAAGCTTTCTTT.

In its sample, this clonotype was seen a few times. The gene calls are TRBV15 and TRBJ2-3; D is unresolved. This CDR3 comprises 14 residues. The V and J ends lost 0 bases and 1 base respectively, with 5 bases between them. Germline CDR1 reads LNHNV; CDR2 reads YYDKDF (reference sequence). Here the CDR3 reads CATSRDRGTDTQYF. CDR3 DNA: TGTGCCACCAGCAGAGACCGGGGCACAGATACGCAGTATTTT.

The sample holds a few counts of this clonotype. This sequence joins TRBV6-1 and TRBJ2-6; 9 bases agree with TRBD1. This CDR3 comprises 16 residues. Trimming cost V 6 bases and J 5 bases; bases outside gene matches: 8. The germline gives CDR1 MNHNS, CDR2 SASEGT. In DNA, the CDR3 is TGTGCCAGCAGGCTACAGGGGGCTGGGTGGGCCAACGTCCTGACTTTC. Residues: CASRLQGAGWANVLTF.

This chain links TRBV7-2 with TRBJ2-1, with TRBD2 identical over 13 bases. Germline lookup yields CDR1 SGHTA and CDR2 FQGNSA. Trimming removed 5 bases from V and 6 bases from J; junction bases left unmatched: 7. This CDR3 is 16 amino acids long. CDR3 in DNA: TGTGCCAGCAGCCCTAGCCGGACTAGCGGGGGCAATGAGCAGTTCTTC. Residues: CASSPSRTSGGNEQFF.

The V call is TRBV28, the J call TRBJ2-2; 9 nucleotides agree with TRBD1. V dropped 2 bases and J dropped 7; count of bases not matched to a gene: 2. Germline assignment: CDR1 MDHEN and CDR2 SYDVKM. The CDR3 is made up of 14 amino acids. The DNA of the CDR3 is TGTGCCAGCAGTTTAACGACAGGGGGCGGGGAGCTGTTTTTT. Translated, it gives CASSLTTGGGELFF. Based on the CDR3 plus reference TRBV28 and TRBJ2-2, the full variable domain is DVKVTQSSRYLVKRTGEKVFLECVQDMDHENMFWYRQDPGLGLRLIYFSYDVKMKEKGDIPEGYSVSREKKERFSLILESASTNQTSMYLCASSLTTGGGELFFGEGSRLTVL.

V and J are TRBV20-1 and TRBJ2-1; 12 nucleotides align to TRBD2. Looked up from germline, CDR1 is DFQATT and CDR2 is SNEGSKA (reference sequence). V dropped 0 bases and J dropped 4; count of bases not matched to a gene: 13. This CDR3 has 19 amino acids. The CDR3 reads CSARDLGLAGGLGYNEQFF. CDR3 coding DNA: TGCAGTGCTAGAGATCTCGGGCTAGCGGGGGGGCTGGGGTACAATGAGCAGTTCTTC.

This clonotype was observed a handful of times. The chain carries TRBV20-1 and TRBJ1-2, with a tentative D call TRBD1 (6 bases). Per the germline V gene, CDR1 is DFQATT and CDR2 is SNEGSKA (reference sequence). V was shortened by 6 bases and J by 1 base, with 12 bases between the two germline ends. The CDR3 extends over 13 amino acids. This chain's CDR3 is CSAQGGFNYGYTF. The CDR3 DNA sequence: TGCAGTGCACAGGGAGGTTTTAACTATGGCTACACCTTC.

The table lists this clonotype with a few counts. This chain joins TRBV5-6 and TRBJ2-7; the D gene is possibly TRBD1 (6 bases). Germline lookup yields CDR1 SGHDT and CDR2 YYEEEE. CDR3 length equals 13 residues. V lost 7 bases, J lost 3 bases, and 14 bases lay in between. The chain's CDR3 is CASVVRDNYEQYF. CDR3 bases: TGTGCCAGCGTTGTCCGGGACAACTACGAGCAGTACTTC.

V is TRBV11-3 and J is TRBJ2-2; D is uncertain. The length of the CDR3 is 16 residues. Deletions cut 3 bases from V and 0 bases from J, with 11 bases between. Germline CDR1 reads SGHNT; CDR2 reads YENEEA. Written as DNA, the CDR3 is TGTGCCAGCAGCTTCTCATATGGACCGAACACCGGGGAGCTGTTTTTT. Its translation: CASSFSYGPNTGELFF.

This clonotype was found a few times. CDR3 protein: CAISGEGGTEAFF. The CDR3 region has the DNA TGTGCCATCAGTGGGGAGGGAGGCACTGAAGCTTTCTTT. This sequence joins TRBV10-3 and TRBJ1-1, with unresolved D. CDR3 length: 13 amino acids. With 4 bases removed from V and 4 bases from J, the gap between germline ends came to 10 bases. Germline V CDR1 and CDR2: ENHRY, SYGVKD.

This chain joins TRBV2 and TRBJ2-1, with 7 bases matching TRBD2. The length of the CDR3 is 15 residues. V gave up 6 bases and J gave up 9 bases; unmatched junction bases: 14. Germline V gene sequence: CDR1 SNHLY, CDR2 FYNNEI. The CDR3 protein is CASSATRRGWVEQFF. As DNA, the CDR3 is TGTGCCAGCAGCGCGACTCGGCGGGGGTGGGTTGAGCAGTTCTTC.

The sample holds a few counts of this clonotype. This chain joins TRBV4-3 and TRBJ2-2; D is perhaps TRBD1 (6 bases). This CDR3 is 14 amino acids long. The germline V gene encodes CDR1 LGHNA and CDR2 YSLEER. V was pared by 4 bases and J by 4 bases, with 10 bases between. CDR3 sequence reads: CASSPDSPTGELFF. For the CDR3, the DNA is TGCGCCAGCAGCCCGGACAGCCCCACCGGGGAGCTGTTTTTT.

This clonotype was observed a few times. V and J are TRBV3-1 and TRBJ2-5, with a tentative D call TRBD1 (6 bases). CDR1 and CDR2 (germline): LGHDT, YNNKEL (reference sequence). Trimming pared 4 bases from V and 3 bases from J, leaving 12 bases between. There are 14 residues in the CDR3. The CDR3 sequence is CASSPVGQKETQYF. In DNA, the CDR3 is TGTGCCAGCAGCCCCGTTGGACAGAAAGAGACCCAGTACTTC.

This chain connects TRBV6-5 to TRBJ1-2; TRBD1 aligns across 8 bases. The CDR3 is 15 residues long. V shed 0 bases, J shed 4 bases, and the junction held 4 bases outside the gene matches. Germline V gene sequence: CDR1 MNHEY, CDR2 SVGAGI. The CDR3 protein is CASSYSKQGGYGYTF. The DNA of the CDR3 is TGTGCCAGCAGTTACTCGAAACAGGGGGGCTATGGCTACACCTTC.